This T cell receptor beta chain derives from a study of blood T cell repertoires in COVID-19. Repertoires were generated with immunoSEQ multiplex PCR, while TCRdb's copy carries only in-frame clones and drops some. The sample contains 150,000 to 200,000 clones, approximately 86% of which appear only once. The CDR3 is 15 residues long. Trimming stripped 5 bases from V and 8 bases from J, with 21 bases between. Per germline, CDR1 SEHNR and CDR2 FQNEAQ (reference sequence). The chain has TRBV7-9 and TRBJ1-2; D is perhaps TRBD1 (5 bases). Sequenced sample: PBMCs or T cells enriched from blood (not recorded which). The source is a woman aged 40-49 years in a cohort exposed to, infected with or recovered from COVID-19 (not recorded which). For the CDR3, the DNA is TGTGCCAGCAGCCCGACTCAGGGCTCGCGCTCGGGCTACACCTTC. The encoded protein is CASSPTQGSRSGYTF.